The clone carrying this T cell receptor (beta chain) has more than one count but fewer than ten. Its antigen remains unknown. Primers included in the PCR were 60 Vbeta and 13 Jbeta primers. The table came from immunoSEQ multiplex PCR; TCRdb's copy has only in-frame clones and leaves some out. The sample includes around 88,000 clones, 78% of them seen just once. The sample comes from a study of cytomegalovirus exposure and HLA in healthy donors. General observations from the study: Researchers had no immune exposure information except CMV serostatus available. Three CMV-associated chains proved CMV antigen-specific in vitro.

The V end was cut by 2 bases, the J end by 0 bases, with 11 bases between. Germline values: CDR1 MDHEN, CDR2 SYDVKM. This CDR3 contains 16 residues. Healthy individuals who donated bone marrow served as the donors. Sequenced sample: PBMCs. V usage is TRBV28 and J usage is TRBJ2-1, with a tentative D call TRBD2 (7 bases). The TCR comes from a woman aged 40 to 50 in good health and CMV-seropositive. CDR3 in DNA: TGTGCCAGCAGTTTAAGGGGGGGCCACTCCTACAATGAGCAGTTCTTC. Its protein is CASSLRGGHSYNEQFF.